Each of the 26 T cell receptor beta chains below was sequenced from the same sample in a study of T cell responses to AZD1222 COVID-19 vaccine. Produced via immunoSEQ multiplex PCR; TCRdb's table is partial and in-frame only. The sample yields 180,000 or so clones, 92% seen once. Sequencing was performed on peripheral blood, taken 28 days after the second AZD1222 dose. The receptors derive from an adult who received the AZD1222 COVID-19 vaccine.

The chain combines TRBV10-3 with TRBJ1-3, with TRBD1 as a possible D gene (5 bases). The V end lost 4 bases, the J end lost 0 bases, and 16 bases lay between the germline ends. CDR3 length: 17 residues. Per the germline V gene, CDR1 is ENHRY and CDR2 is SYGVKD. This chain's CDR3 is CAISGPPAGSSGNTIYF. Here the CDR3 DNA reads TGTGCCATCAGTGGGCCACCCGCAGGGAGCTCTGGAAACACCATATATTTT.

This chain links TRBV5-1 with TRBJ2-2; a weak D match, TRBD1 (6 bases). Germline CDR1 is SGHRS and CDR2 is YFSETQ. This CDR3 contains 18 residues. V lost 7 bases to trimming and J lost 6 bases, with 28 bases between them. The chain's CDR3 is CASQRAGDSSFRAGELFF. The CDR3 DNA reads as TGCGCCAGCCAACGGGCAGGGGATTCATCCTTTAGGGCCGGGGAGCTGTTTTTT.

This clone occurred once. The rearrangement links TRBV6-6 to TRBJ1-1; possibly TRBD1 for D (6 bases). Germline V CDR1 and CDR2: MNHNY, SVGAGI (reference sequence). This CDR3 is built from 16 residues. Trimming left V 2 bases short and J 0 bases short, with 13 bases between. CDR3 in amino acids: CASSYRPGDLNTEAFF. CDR3 DNA: TGTGCCAGCAGTTACCGACCAGGGGATTTGAACACTGAAGCTTTCTTT.

This chain joins TRBV19 and TRBJ1-2, with 9 positions matching TRBD1. Germline values: CDR1 LNHDA, CDR2 SQIVND (reference sequence). The CDR3 runs to 15 residues. Trimming cost V 5 bases and J 4 bases; bases outside gene matches: 8. CDR3 in DNA: TGTGCCAGTAGTTCCCCCGGGACAGGGACCTATGGCTACACCTTC. The encoded protein is CASSSPGTGTYGYTF.

This sequence joins TRBV3-1 (or the pseudogene TRBV3-2) and TRBJ1-1, with D unclear. Trimming cost V 1 base and J 0 bases, with 6 bases left between them. The CDR3 runs to 14 residues. Germline V lookup: CDR1 LGHDT, CDR2 YNNKEL (reference sequence). CDR3 amino acids: CASSQAQLNTEAFF. The CDR3 DNA is TGTGCCAGCAGCCAAGCACAGTTGAACACTGAAGCTTTCTTT.

This chain connects TRBV18 to TRBJ1-4; 10 bases line up with TRBD1. The CDR3 sequence is 17 residues long. Germline CDR1 is KGHSH and CDR2 is LQKENI. V lost 6 bases, J lost 2 bases, and 9 bases stayed unmatched. This chain's CDR3 is CASSLTGTGATNEKLFF. CDR3 bases: TGTGCCAGCTCGTTGACCGGGACAGGGGCTACTAATGAAAAACTGTTTTTT.

This chain connects TRBV2 to TRBJ1-2; a weak D match, TRBD1 (5 bases). V was pared by 8 bases and J by 5 bases, with 24 bases between. Germline-derived CDR1 and CDR2 are SNHLY and FYNNEI. The CDR3 has 16 amino acids. This CDR3 reads CASRPGTGNLGYGYTF. CDR3 DNA: TGTGCCAGCCGTCCCGGGACGGGGAATTTAGGGTATGGCTACACCTTC.

The V and J genes are TRBV7-6 and TRBJ2-7; TRBD2 matches 13 bases. V lost 5 bases and J lost 5; bases outside the gene matches: 3. The CDR3 length is 14 residues. Germline V CDR1 and CDR2: SGHVS, FNYEAQ. CDR3 in amino acids: CASSLGTSGNEQYF. CDR3 DNA: TGTGCCAGCAGCCTCGGGACTAGCGGGAACGAGCAGTACTTC.

The chain uses TRBV5-4 and TRBJ2-1; the match to TRBD2 covers 16 bases. This CDR3 comprises 15 residues. V trimming: 2 bases; J trimming: 12 bases; junction bases outside the gene matches: 5. Germline V gene data show CDR1 as SGHNT and CDR2 as YYREEE (reference sequence). The CDR3, as DNA: TGTGCCAGCAGCTTCGGGACTAGCGGGGGGGCGAGGCAGTTCTTC. It codes for CASSFGTSGGARQFF.

The chain links TRBV3-1 (or the pseudogene TRBV3-2) to TRBJ1-2, with a possible D match to TRBD1 (6 bases). V lost 1 base and J 3 bases, leaving 12 bases between the germline ends. Germline CDR1 is LGHDT and CDR2 is YNNKEL (reference sequence). The CDR3 covers 15 residues. The CDR3 nucleotides are TGTGCCAGCAGCCAAGCGCCAGGGGTATACTATGGCTACACCTTC. Protein sequence: CASSQAPGVYYGYTF.

This rearrangement joins TRBV6-5 to TRBJ1-1; TRBD1 agrees at 7 bases. V shed 6 bases and J 5 bases; nucleotides not matched to a gene: 12. The germline gives CDR1 MNHEY, CDR2 SVGAGI. This CDR3 contains 15 residues. CDR3 coding DNA: TGTGCCAGCAGCCTTTTGGGACCCAGGGGGACTGAAGCTTTCTTT. Protein sequence: CASSLLGPRGTEAFF.

This clone was recorded only once. V is TRBV29-1 and J is TRBJ1-1; D not certain. The CDR3 consists of 13 residues. Trimming took off 0 bases at V and 10 bases at J, with 15 bases between the two ends. CDR1 and CDR2 from the germline V gene are SQVTM and ANQGSEA. The CDR3 protein is CSVEDGKVVGAFF. CDR3 nucleotides: TGCAGCGTTGAAGATGGTAAAGTAGTAGGAGCTTTCTTT.

V and J are TRBV7-2 and TRBJ1-2; possibly TRBD1 for D (5 bases). The CDR3 extends over 14 amino acids. Trimming stripped 0 bases from V and 5 bases from J, with 10 bases between. CDR1 and CDR2 (germline): SGHTA, FQGNSA. DNA for the CDR3: TGTGCCAGCAGCTTAGCAGGGACCCAGTATGGCTACACCTTC. It codes for CASSLAGTQYGYTF.

This sequence joins TRBV10-2 and TRBJ1-4; tentatively, D is TRBD1 (5 bases). V shed 4 bases and J shed 2 bases, with 8 bases lying between them. In germline, CDR1 is WSHSY, CDR2 SAAADI. The CDR3 has 14 amino acids. In DNA, the CDR3 is TGCGCCAGCAGTGGGAGACAGACTAATGAAAAACTGTTTTTT. As protein: CASSGRQTNEKLFF.

The chain uses TRBV27 and TRBJ2-1; D is unclear. There are 14 residues in the CDR3. V lost 5 bases and J lost 2, with 10 bases in between. Germline V lookup: CDR1 MNHEY, CDR2 SMNVEV (reference sequence). The CDR3, as DNA: TGTGCCAGCAGTCCCCGAGAAACCTACAATGAGCAGTTCTTC. Its translation is CASSPRETYNEQFF.

This clone was observed a single time. The chain is built from TRBV13 and TRBJ1-3; D call uncertain. With 3 bases removed from V and 2 bases from J, the gap between germline ends came to 8 bases. Looked up from germline, CDR1 is PRHDT and CDR2 is FYEKMQ (reference sequence). The CDR3 contains 14 residues. The CDR3 sequence: CASSFGQAGNTIYF. Here the CDR3 DNA reads TGTGCCAGCAGCTTCGGGCAGGCTGGAAACACCATATATTTT. Drawing the rest from reference TRBV13 and TRBJ1-3, the complete variable domain is AAGVIQSPRHLIKEKRETATLKCYPIPRHDTVYWYQQGPGQDPQFLISFYEKMQSDKGSIPDRFSAQQFSDYHSELNMSSLELGDSALYFCASSFGQAGNTIYFGEGSWLTVV.

The chain carries TRBV6-5 and TRBJ2-7; TRBD2 might be the D (5 bases). V was shortened by 2 bases and J by 5 bases, with 16 bases between the two germline ends. Germline loops: CDR1 MNHEY, CDR2 SVGAGI. The CDR3 consists of 15 residues. CDR3 DNA sequence: TGTGCCAGCAGTTACGGGCTAGCTGACTACGACGAGCAGTACTTC. It yields the protein CASSYGLADYDEQYF.

V and J are TRBV6-6 and TRBJ2-1, with 11 bases fitting TRBD1. This CDR3 has 14 residues. In germline, CDR1 is MNHNY, CDR2 SVGAGI (reference sequence). The V and J ends lost 6 bases and 6 bases, in that order; junction bases with no gene match: 4. This chain's CDR3 is CASRPGTGGNEQFF. CDR3 nucleotides: TGTGCCAGCAGGCCCGGGACAGGGGGCAATGAGCAGTTCTTC.

This clone came up once. V and J are TRBV18 and TRBJ1-2, with D possibly matching TRBD1 (5 bases). Germline CDR1 is KGHSH and CDR2 is LQKENI. With 0 bases removed from V and 4 bases from J, the gap between germline ends came to 21 bases. This CDR3 has 18 amino acids. CDR3 nucleotides: TGTGCCAGCTCACCACCGTTACGGGACGACCTGAACCTCTATGGCTACACCTTC. Its translation is CASSPPLRDDLNLYGYTF.

The J gene is TRBJ2-7, the V gene TRBV28; no clear D. The V end was cut by 4 bases, the J end by 3 bases, with 7 bases between. Per germline, CDR1 MDHEN and CDR2 SYDVKM. The CDR3 totals 12 residues. This chain's CDR3 is CASSSLRYEQYF. The CDR3 DNA is TGTGCCAGCAGTTCGCTCCGCTACGAGCAGTACTTC. Variable domain in full (rest from reference TRBV28 and TRBJ2-7): DVKVTQSSRYLVKRTGEKVFLECVQDMDHENMFWYRQDPGLGLRLIYFSYDVKMKEKGDIPEGYSVSREKKERFSLILESASTNQTSMYLCASSSLRYEQYFGPGTRLTVT.

With respect to this clone: Other DNA variants within this sample encode the same CDR3. The chain has TRBV28 and TRBJ1-2; 8 bases map to TRBD1. From germline, CDR1 is MDHEN and CDR2 SYDVKM. There are 15 residues in the CDR3. V dropped 4 bases and J dropped 0; count of bases not matched to a gene: 4. As DNA, the CDR3 is TGTGCCAGCAGTTCCAGGGGGCGCGCTAACTATGGCTACACCTTC. Amino acids: CASSSRGRANYGYTF.

V and J are TRBV19 and TRBJ2-7, with TRBD2 matching over 7 bases. V gave up 7 bases and J gave up 4 bases; unmatched junction bases: 10. CDR1 and CDR2 from the germline V gene are LNHDA and SQIVND (reference sequence). This CDR3 spans 14 amino acids. As DNA, the CDR3 is TGTGCCAGTACCCCCGCGGCTAGCGGATACGAGCAGTACTTC. It translates to CASTPAASGYEQYF.

V usage is TRBV6-2 or TRBV6-3 and J usage is TRBJ1-3; D not certain. Trimming took 4 bases from V and 2 from J, leaving 9 bases between them. The CDR3 extends over 14 amino acids. CDR1 and CDR2 (germline): MNHEY, SVGEGT. CDR3 protein: CASSLTDTGNTIYF. The CDR3 DNA follows: TGTGCCAGCAGTTTGACCGATACTGGAAACACCATATATTTT.

The chain combines TRBV2 with TRBJ2-6; TRBD1 matches 11 bases. Germline lookup yields CDR1 SNHLY and CDR2 FYNNEI. The CDR3 consists of 17 residues. V lost 6 bases to trimming and J lost 0 bases; unmatched junction nucleotides: 4. The CDR3 bases are TGTGCCAGCAGGTCCGGGACAGGGGGCTCTGGGGCCAACGTCCTGACTTTC. Translating it yields CASRSGTGGSGANVLTF.

The chain carries TRBV7-2 and TRBJ1-3; D ambiguous. Trimming removed 1 base at V and 7 bases at J, with 14 bases between. The CDR3 runs 15 residues. The germline gives CDR1 SGHTA, CDR2 FQGNSA. CDR3 sequence: CASSLVFGSGNTIYF. The DNA for the CDR3 is TGTGCCAGCAGCTTAGTATTCGGATCCGGGAACACCATATATTTT.

This sequence joins TRBV28 and TRBJ1-4, with TRBD1 matching over 9 bases. This CDR3 has 17 amino acids. Trimming removed 3 bases from V and 8 bases from J; junction bases left unmatched: 13. Germline V gives CDR1 MDHEN, CDR2 SYDVKM. The CDR3 here is CASSFFLWGQGWEKLFF. Here the CDR3 DNA reads TGTGCCAGCAGTTTTTTCTTATGGGGACAGGGTTGGGAAAAACTGTTTTTT. Combining the CDR3 with reference TRBV28 and TRBJ1-4 gives the whole variable domain DVKVTQSSRYLVKRTGEKVFLECVQDMDHENMFWYRQDPGLGLRLIYFSYDVKMKEKGDIPEGYSVSREKKERFSLILESASTNQTSMYLCASSFFLWGQGWEKLFFGSGTQLSVL.